What follows is one TCR beta chain and its context. The data stem from a study of blood T cell repertoires in COVID-19. Study background: Both acute and convalescent COVID-19 samples were obtained from the United States, Italy and Spain.

The assay was immunoSEQ multiplex PCR, and TCRdb's table has in-frame clones only and misses some. The repertoire holds 200,000 to 250,000 clones, with 70% to 90% as singletons. The junction had 3 bases not matched to a gene; V was cut back by 3 bases and J by 1 base. The CDR3 has 14 amino acids. Germline-derived CDR1 and CDR2 are KGHSH and LQKENI. The rearrangement joins TRBV18 to TRBJ2-7; TRBD1 aligns across 7 bases. This receptor was taken from a man younger than 35 with active or convalescent COVID-19. The sequenced sample consisted of peripheral blood. The CDR3 sequence is CASSPPTGSYEQYF. The CDR3 DNA follows: TGTGCCAGCTCACCTCCGACAGGGTCCTACGAGCAGTACTTC.